A single sample is the source of the 31 T cell receptor beta chains below, sequenced in a study of cytomegalovirus exposure and HLA in healthy donors. The PCR ran on 60 Vbeta and 13 Jbeta primers. Sequencing was performed with immunoSEQ multiplex PCR; in TCRdb, only in-frame clones are kept and a portion is missing. The sample has 120,000 or so clones, 50% to 75% seen once. Sequenced sample: PBMCs. All receptors come from a woman aged 40 to 49 in good health and CMV-seropositive.

This clone has a single count. The V and J genes are TRBV6-1 and TRBJ1-1; D call uncertain. Trimming pared 3 bases from V and 4 bases from J, leaving 15 bases between. This CDR3 is 15 amino acids long. CDR1 and CDR2 from the germline V gene are MNHNS and SASEGT. The CDR3 loop reads CASSEVRGRATEAFF. CDR3 DNA: TGTGCCAGCAGTGAGGTCCGAGGGAGGGCCACTGAAGCTTTCTTT.

V usage is TRBV28 and J usage is TRBJ1-5; TRBD1 is a possible D gene (5 bases). The CDR3 runs to 15 residues. V was shortened by 5 bases and J by 0 bases, with 11 bases between the two germline ends. Germline CDR1 MDHEN, CDR2 SYDVKM. The CDR3 here is CASSPRQNSNQPQHF. CDR3 coding DNA: TGTGCCAGCAGTCCGCGACAGAATAGCAATCAGCCCCAGCATTTT.

This chain links TRBV27 with TRBJ2-3; D is possibly TRBD2 (5 bases). This CDR3 has 16 amino acids. Germline V gene sequence: CDR1 MNHEY, CDR2 SMNVEV (reference sequence). The V and J ends lost 6 bases and 2 bases respectively, with 18 bases between them. CDR3 sequence: CASSSRGSAYTDTQYF. The CDR3 bases are TGTGCCAGCAGCTCCCGGGGTAGCGCATACACAGATACGCAGTATTTT.

The rearrangement joins TRBV2 to TRBJ2-1; 9 bases agree with TRBD1. The CDR3 runs to 13 residues. J was trimmed by 6 bases and V by 6 bases; bases with no gene match: 3. Germline V gene data show CDR1 as SNHLY and CDR2 as FYNNEI. The CDR3 loop reads CASRWTGANEQFF. CDR3 nucleotides: TGTGCCAGCAGATGGACAGGGGCCAATGAGCAGTTCTTC.

The chain is built from TRBV29-1 and TRBJ2-2, with D perhaps matching TRBD1 (5 bases). Trimming took 5 bases from V and 0 from J, leaving 10 bases between them. Germline lookup yields CDR1 SQVTM and CDR2 ANQGSEA. This CDR3 spans 14 amino acids. The CDR3 region has the DNA TGCAGCGTTCCGACAGTGGCGAACACCGGGGAGCTGTTTTTT. Translation: CSVPTVANTGELFF.

The chain recombines TRBV10-2 with TRBJ1-2, with D tentatively TRBD1 (5 bases). CDR1 is WSHSY, CDR2 SAAADI, per germline. The CDR3 contains 14 residues. The ends were cut back, 3 bases at V and 8 bases at J, with 16 bases in the middle. The CDR3 spells CASSDSTVSFGYTF. In nucleotides, the CDR3 is TGCGCCAGCAGTGATTCGACAGTATCCTTCGGCTACACCTTC.

The chain employs TRBV10-3 and TRBJ2-1; 16 positions agree with TRBD2. Unmatched junction bases numbered 2, after V lost 11 bases and J lost 7 bases. The CDR3 spans 13 residues. Germline lookup yields CDR1 ENHRY and CDR2 SYGVKD. Here the CDR3 reads CALGLAGGNEQFF. The CDR3 DNA reads TGTGCCTTGGGACTAGCGGGAGGGAATGAGCAGTTCTTC.

The chain couples TRBV6-6 to TRBJ1-4, with TRBD1 identical over 7 bases. Trimming removed 4 bases from V and 8 bases from J; junction bases left unmatched: 10. The CDR3 has 15 amino acids. Germline V gives CDR1 MNHNY, CDR2 SVGAGI (reference sequence). The CDR3 DNA reads as TGTGCCAGCAGTTCCCCAGGGACAGCCGTCGAAAAACTGTTTTTT. Translating it yields CASSSPGTAVEKLFF.

The V gene is TRBV7-9, the J gene TRBJ1-1, with D unclear. Germline V gene sequence: CDR1 SEHNR, CDR2 FQNEAQ (reference sequence). Trimming removed 6 bases from V and 9 bases from J, with 14 bases in between. The CDR3 sequence is 12 residues long. The CDR3 sequence: CASSPLQEKAFF. The CDR3 DNA is TGTGCCAGCAGTCCACTTCAGGAAAAAGCTTTCTTT.

Note on this clone: Sequence at one end of the junction differs from germline and may be a read error. The chain is built from TRBV5-6 and TRBJ1-2; 8 bases are shared with TRBD1. The CDR3 runs 15 residues. Germline CDR1 is SGHDT and CDR2 is YYEEEE. The CDR3 coding sequence is TGTGCCAGCAGCTTGTTAGCAGGGGGCAACTATGGCTACCCCTTC. It codes for CASSLLAGGNYGYPF.

The V call is TRBV5-6, the J call TRBJ1-2, with 7 bases fitting TRBD1. Germline loops: CDR1 SGHDT, CDR2 YYEEEE. The CDR3 sequence is 17 residues long. V lost 6 bases to trimming and J lost 2 bases; unmatched junction nucleotides: 16. The CDR3 reads CASNIRGGRLKNYGYTF. As DNA, the CDR3 is TGTGCCAGCAACATAAGAGGGGGCAGGTTGAAGAACTATGGCTACACCTTC.

The genes are TRBV15 and TRBJ2-7; 9 nucleotides line up with TRBD2. CDR1 is LNHNV and CDR2 is YYDKDF in the germline V gene (reference sequence). This CDR3 region has 17 residues. The trim removed 0 bases at V and 1 base at J, leaving 7 bases unmatched. CDR3 in DNA: TGTGCCACCAGCAGAGATCAGAGCGGGGGGCGTTCCTACGAGCAGTACTTC. This sequence encodes CATSRDQSGGRSYEQYF. Full variable domain (remainder filled in from reference TRBV15 and TRBJ2-7): DAMVIQNPRYQVTQFGKPVTLSCSQTLNHNVMYWYQQKSSQAPKLLFHYYDKDFNNEADTPDNFQSRRPNTSFCFLDIRSPGLGDTAMYLCATSRDQSGGRSYEQYFGPGTRLTVT.

CDR3 sequence: CASSFGQGGSGNTIYF. The CDR3 nucleotides are TGTGCCAGCAGCTTCGGACAGGGGGGCTCTGGAAACACCATATATTTT. This chain links TRBV7-8 with TRBJ1-3, with TRBD1 matching 10 bases. Losses at the gene ends were 3 bases for V and 0 bases for J; bases not matched to a gene: 2. CDR1 is SGHVS and CDR2 is FQNEAQ in the germline V gene. The CDR3 covers 16 residues.

The rearrangement links TRBV7-9 to TRBJ1-1; TRBD1 agrees at 8 bases. V was clipped by 4 bases and J by 5 bases; unmatched bases: 9. CDR1 is SEHNR, CDR2 FQNEAQ, per germline (reference sequence). This CDR3 region has 15 residues. The chain's CDR3 is CASSSRTGWRTEAFF. CDR3 DNA: TGTGCCAGCAGCTCCCGGACAGGGTGGAGGACTGAAGCTTTCTTT.

The rearrangement joins TRBV5-6 to TRBJ2-5; a weak D match, TRBD1 (6 bases). Trimming shortened V by 3 bases and J by 5 bases, and 11 bases separated the two germline ends. The CDR3 extends over 13 amino acids. The germline gives CDR1 SGHDT, CDR2 YYEEEE. The chain's CDR3 is CASSSGQGETQYF. For the CDR3, the DNA is TGTGCCAGCAGCTCGGGACAAGGCGAGACCCAGTACTTC.

The genes are TRBV5-1 and TRBJ2-6, with TRBD2 matching over 9 bases. Germline assignment: CDR1 SGHRS and CDR2 YFSETQ. The CDR3 has 18 residues. With V trimmed by 1 base and J by 4 bases, 9 bases remained unmatched. This CDR3 is CASSLSGGGVPGANVLTF. CDR3 bases: TGCGCCAGCAGCTTGTCAGGCGGGGGGGTGCCCGGGGCCAACGTCCTGACTTTC. Combining the CDR3 with reference TRBV5-1 and TRBJ2-6 gives the whole variable domain KAGVTQTPRYLIKTRGQQVTLSCSPISGHRSVSWYQQTPGQGLQFLFEYFSETQRNKGNFPGRFSGRQFSNSRSEMNVSTLELGDSALYLCASSLSGGGVPGANVLTFGAGSRLTVL.

This clone was seen only a few times. Within the sample, other DNA sequences also encode this same CDR3. The rearrangement links TRBV16 to TRBJ1-2; no clear D. Germline CDR1 KGHSY, CDR2 FQNENV. The CDR3 is 12 residues long. The V end lost 2 bases, the J end lost 6 bases, and 7 bases lay between the germline ends. DNA of the CDR3: TGTGCCAGCAGCCAAGGGCGAAATGGCTACACCTTC. It codes for CASSQGRNGYTF.

The gene calls are TRBV10-3 and TRBJ2-7, with TRBD1 identical over 9 bases. This CDR3 is 14 amino acids long. Germline CDR1 and CDR2: ENHRY and SYGVKD. Unmatched junction bases numbered 11, after V lost 10 bases and J lost 4 bases. The CDR3 coding sequence is TGTGCCACCATTAGGACAGGGGAGGGTTACGAGCAGTACTTC. Residues: CATIRTGEGYEQYF.

The genes are TRBV25-1 and TRBJ2-3; tentatively, D is TRBD1 (6 bases). The CDR3 is made up of 15 amino acids. The V and J ends lost 9 bases and 0 bases respectively, with 16 bases between them. CDR1 is MGHDK and CDR2 is SYGVNS in the germline V gene. CDR3 residues: CASGLDRSSTDTQYF. The CDR3 coding sequence is TGTGCCAGTGGTTTGGACAGATCTAGCACAGATACGCAGTATTTT.

This clone has more than one count but fewer than ten. This sequence joins TRBV19 and TRBJ2-2; D is perhaps TRBD2 (5 bases). Per the germline V gene, CDR1 is LNHDA and CDR2 is SQIVND (reference sequence). The CDR3 has 14 residues. V was cut by 6 bases and J by 1 base, with 9 bases left in between. Written as DNA, the CDR3 is TGTGCCAGTAGGAGGGTGGGGAACACCGGGGAGCTGTTTTTT. It yields the protein CASRRVGNTGELFF.

This clone was counted a few times. This rearrangement joins TRBV5-1 to TRBJ1-1; D perhaps matches TRBD1 (6 bases). The CDR3 has 16 residues. Germline CDR1 reads SGHRS; CDR2 reads YFSETQ. Deletions cut 0 bases from V and 0 bases from J, with 12 bases between. This CDR3 is CASSLVGGQVNTEAFF. DNA of the CDR3: TGCGCCAGCAGCTTGGTGGGGGGGCAAGTGAACACTGAAGCTTTCTTT.

The chain recombines TRBV27 with TRBJ2-7; TRBD1 aligns across 7 bases. The CDR3 consists of 14 residues. CDR1 is MNHEY and CDR2 is SMNVEV in the germline V gene (reference sequence). Trimming removed 6 bases from V and 2 bases from J; junction bases left unmatched: 7. The CDR3 bases are TGTGCCAGCAGCAAGAGGGGACAGCCCTACGAGCAGTACTTC. It codes for CASSKRGQPYEQYF.

CDR3 amino acids: CASSPLLNTEAFF. As DNA, the CDR3 is TGTGCCAGCAGCCCCCTCCTGAACACTGAAGCTTTCTTT. The V and J genes are TRBV6-5 and TRBJ1-1; D not resolved. Germline lookup yields CDR1 MNHEY and CDR2 SVGAGI. The CDR3 spans 13 residues. Trimming stripped 6 bases from V and 0 bases from J, with 8 bases between.

The chain joins TRBV7-3 to TRBJ2-2, with 9 bases identical to TRBD2. V trimming: 2 bases; J trimming: 6 bases; junction bases outside the gene matches: 4. The CDR3 covers 15 residues. From germline, CDR1 is SGHTA and CDR2 FQGTGA. The chain's CDR3 is CASSLSAGGPGELFF. In DNA form, the CDR3 reads TGTGCCAGCAGCTTATCGGCGGGGGGGCCCGGGGAGCTGTTTTTT.

This clone has more than one count but fewer than ten. The chain couples TRBV27 to TRBJ2-2, with a weak D call TRBD2 (5 bases). CDR3 length: 14 residues. Germline V lookup: CDR1 MNHEY, CDR2 SMNVEV (reference sequence). V lost 6 bases and J lost 4, with 12 bases in between. The CDR3 is CASRLLGSTGELFF. In nucleotides, the CDR3 is TGTGCCAGCAGATTACTAGGGAGCACCGGGGAGCTGTTTTTT.

The genes are TRBV15 and TRBJ1-5, with TRBD1 as a possible D gene (5 bases). The V gene lost 5 bases and the J gene lost 0 bases, with 11 bases spanning the gap. From germline, CDR1 is LNHNV and CDR2 YYDKDF (reference sequence). The CDR3 spans 15 residues. The CDR3 coding sequence is TGTGCCACCAGCGCTCGACAGCTTAGCAATCAGCCCCAGCATTTT. Its translation: CATSARQLSNQPQHF.

This chain links TRBV9 with TRBJ2-4; TRBD2 matches 15 bases. V lost 3 bases and J lost 5; bases outside the gene matches: 6. Germline CDR1 and CDR2: SGDLS and YYNGEE. The CDR3 covers 17 residues. The CDR3 region is CASSDGGTSGRQNIQYF. The CDR3 DNA follows: TGTGCCAGCAGCGATGGTGGGACTAGCGGGAGGCAAAACATTCAGTACTTC.

This chain uses TRBV5-1 with TRBJ1-3; D is undetermined. Germline assignment: CDR1 SGHRS and CDR2 YFSETQ. Deletions cut 4 bases from V and 0 bases from J, with 5 bases between. This CDR3 comprises 13 residues. CDR3 loop: CASSPSSGNTIYF. Written as DNA, the CDR3 is TGCGCCAGCAGCCCATCCTCTGGAAACACCATATATTTT.

The chain has TRBV9 and TRBJ2-5; 10 nucleotides align to TRBD2. V trimming: 4 bases; J trimming: 1 base; junction bases outside the gene matches: 4. The CDR3 is 15 residues long. Germline CDR1 is SGDLS and CDR2 is YYNGEE. The CDR3 coding sequence is TGTGCCAGCAGCCCGGGACTAGCGCCCCAAGAGACCCAGTACTTC. Protein: CASSPGLAPQETQYF.

This clone occurred once. CDR3: CASSLARGSERGYTF. The CDR3 DNA follows: TGCGCCAGCAGCTTGGCCCGGGGATCAGAGCGTGGCTACACCTTC. The chain carries TRBV5-1 and TRBJ1-2; D remains unclear. With 0 bases removed from V and 7 bases from J, the gap between germline ends came to 16 bases. In germline, CDR1 is SGHRS, CDR2 YFSETQ. There are 15 residues in the CDR3.

This rearrangement joins TRBV10-3 to TRBJ2-1; TRBD2 might be the D (6 bases). The germline V and J ends were trimmed by 11 bases and 8 bases, with 13 bases remaining between them. Germline V gene lookup returns CDR1 ENHRY and CDR2 SYGVKD. The CDR3 loop spans 11 amino acids. CDR3 in DNA: TGTGCCGTAGCCGCGGGGTATGAGCAGTTCTTC. Translated: CAVAAGYEQFF.